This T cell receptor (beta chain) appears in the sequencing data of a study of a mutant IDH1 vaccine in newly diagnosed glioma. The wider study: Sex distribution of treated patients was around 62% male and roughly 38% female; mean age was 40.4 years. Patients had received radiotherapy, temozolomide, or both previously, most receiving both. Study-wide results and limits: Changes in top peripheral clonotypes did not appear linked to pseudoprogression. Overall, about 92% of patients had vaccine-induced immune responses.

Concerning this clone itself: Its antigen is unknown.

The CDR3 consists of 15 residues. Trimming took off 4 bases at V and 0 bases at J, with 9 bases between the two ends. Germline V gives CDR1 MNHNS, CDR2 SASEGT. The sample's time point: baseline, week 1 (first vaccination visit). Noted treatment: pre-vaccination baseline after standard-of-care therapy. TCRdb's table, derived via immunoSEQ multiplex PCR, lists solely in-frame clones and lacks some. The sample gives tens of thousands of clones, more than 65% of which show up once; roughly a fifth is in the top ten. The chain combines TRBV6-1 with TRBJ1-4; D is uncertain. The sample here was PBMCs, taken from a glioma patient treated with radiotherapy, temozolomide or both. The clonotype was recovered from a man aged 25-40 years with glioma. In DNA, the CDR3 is TGTGCCAGCAGTGCCTTTCAGGCAACTAATGAAAAACTGTTTTTT. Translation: CASSAFQATNEKLFF.